Listed here is a single TCR beta chain. V lost 0 bases and J lost 2, with 9 bases in between. The CDR3 runs to 15 residues. Germline CDR1 is SGHDT and CDR2 is YYEEEE. The data derive from a study of shared T cell receptors in the human thymus. Assay: immunoSEQ multiplex PCR; the TCRdb copy retains only in-frame clones and omits some. Among hundreds of thousands of clones listed, more than 70% were seen once. These data are also associated with another study on human thymus T cells. That report notes: Healthy Finnish infants having corrective surgery for congenital heart defects served as donors. The source of the thymus tissue was resections taken during corrective heart surgery. Unrelated people showed highly overlapping thymic repertoires, related research reported.

Material for sequencing was thymocytes. The chain couples TRBV5-6 to TRBJ2-1; tentatively, D is TRBD1 (6 bases). This sequence was found in a boy younger than two with a congenital heart defect. The CDR3 region is CASSLGGPTYNEQFF. The CDR3 DNA follows: TGTGCCAGCAGCTTGGGGGGGCCCACCTACAATGAGCAGTTCTTC.